This is a list of T cell receptor beta chains from one sample in a study of graft-versus-host responses after intestinal transplantation. These receptors have no identified antigens. Assay used: immunoSEQ multiplex PCR; TCRdb lists only in-frame clones, some missing. Seen here are about 120,000 clones, 85% to 95% observed once, and the top ten hold under 3.5%. Sample: unstimulated CD8+ T cells sorted from spleen or lymph node cells, taken before intestinal transplant. These receptors all stem from a human donor who received an intestinal transplant. Both conserved end residues are part of each CDR3. The D gene is left open where the match is weak. Expanded clones are given a class, and other clones once, few, many or no size at all.

j_call,clone_size,d_call,v_call,cdr3_aa,cdr3_nt
TRBJ1-1,.,.,TRBV21-1,CASSKVNPLNTEAFF,TGTGCCAGCAGCAAAGTTAACCCTCTGAACACTGAAGCTTTCTTT
TRBJ2-3,.,.,TRBV19,CASSPGPSTDTQYF,TGTGCCAGTAGTCCGGGACCCTCCACAGATACGCAGTATTTT
TRBJ2-5,.,TRBD1,TRBV7-6,CASSRDRAGETQYF,TGTGCCAGCAGTCGGGACAGGGCAGGAGAGACCCAGTACTTC
TRBJ1-3,.,.,TRBV27,CASSRGVGNTIYF,TGTGCCAGCAGCCGGGGGGTTGGAAACACCATATATTTT
TRBJ2-7,.,.,TRBV6-6,CASSYSPTRSSYEQYF,TGTGCCAGCAGTTACTCTCCCACTAGGTCCTCCTACGAGCAGTACTTC
TRBJ2-7,.,.,TRBV27,CASQRLSSYEQYF,TGTGCCAGTCAAAGATTGAGCTCCTACGAGCAGTACTTC
TRBJ2-7,once,.,TRBV28,CASSLTGISSYEQYF,TGTGCCAGCAGTTTAACCGGGATTAGCTCCTACGAGCAGTACTTC
TRBJ2-4,.,TRBD2,TRBV2,CASSDGASGIFKNIQYF,TGTGCCAGCAGTGACGGGGCTAGCGGGATCTTCAAAAACATTCAGTACTTC
TRBJ1-3,.,TRBD1,TRBV9,CASRGTDLNTIYF,TGTGCCAGCAGGGGGACAGATTTAAACACCATATATTTT
TRBJ1-2,.,TRBD1,TRBV27,CASSLSIDWAHRGNYGYTF,TGTGCCAGCAGTTTATCGATTGATTGGGCTCACAGGGGGAACTATGGCTACACCTTC
TRBJ2-3,once,.,TRBV13,CASRRGLAGSTDTQYF,TGTGCCAGCAGGAGGGGTCTCGCGGGAAGCACAGATACGCAGTATTTT
TRBJ1-2,.,TRBD1,TRBV15,CATSSSTGGNYGYTF,TGTGCCACCAGCAGTTCGACAGGGGGGAACTATGGCTACACCTTC
TRBJ2-1,.,TRBD2,TRBV11-2,CASTIISGGKHNEQFF,TGTGCCAGCACAATTATTAGCGGGGGGAAACACAATGAGCAGTTCTTC
TRBJ1-5,.,TRBD1,TRBV28,CASSGRGGYQPQHF,TGTGCCAGCTCTGGCAGGGGGGGATATCAGCCCCAGCATTTT
TRBJ2-1,.,.,TRBV28,CASHRLPNEQFF,TGTGCCAGTCACAGGCTCCCCAATGAGCAGTTCTTC
TRBJ1-2,.,.,TRBV11-3,CASSPSTVNYGYTF,TGTGCCAGCAGCCCCTCGACAGTGAACTATGGCTACACCTTC
TRBJ1-1,.,.,TRBV5-8,CASSLGSRAFF,TGTGCCAGCAGCTTGGGTTCGAGAGCTTTCTTT
TRBJ2-6,.,.,TRBV5-6,CASSLEGIRVSGANVLTF,TGTGCCAGCAGCTTGGAGGGGATTCGGGTCTCTGGGGCCAACGTCCTGACTTTC
TRBJ2-7,.,.,TRBV4-1,CASSQVVRDYEQYF,TGCGCCAGCAGCCAGGTGGTCAGGGACTACGAGCAGTACTTC
TRBJ2-6,.,.,TRBV7-3,CASSVDLGANVLTF,TGTGCCAGCAGCGTTGACCTAGGGGCCAACGTCCTGACTTTC
TRBJ2-7,.,.,TRBV18,CASSPPFPGLSSYEQYF,TGTGCCAGCTCACCACCTTTTCCAGGATTAAGCTCCTACGAGCAGTACTTC
TRBJ2-3,.,TRBD2,TRBV7-8,CASSLNLAGTDTQYF,TGTGCCAGCAGCTTAAATCTAGCGGGTACAGATACGCAGTATTTT
TRBJ2-7,.,TRBD1,TRBV6-6,CASDSTGASYEQYF,TGTGCCAGCGATAGCACAGGGGCCTCCTACGAGCAGTACTTC
TRBJ1-1,.,.,TRBV5-8,CASSLRRHTEAFF,TGTGCCAGCAGCTTGCGTCGCCACACTGAAGCTTTCTTT
TRBJ2-7,once,.,TRBV13,CASSLKSVSYEQYF,TGTGCCAGCAGCCTCAAGTCGGTTTCCTACGAGCAGTACTTC
TRBJ1-1,.,.,TRBV6-5,CASMGTGPGTEAFF,TGTGCCAGCATGGGGACGGGGCCAGGGACTGAAGCTTTCTTT
TRBJ2-1,.,TRBD2,TRBV11-3,CASSSGRTSGSYEQFF,TGTGCCAGCAGCTCCGGAAGGACTAGCGGGAGCTATGAGCAGTTCTTC
TRBJ1-5,.,.,TRBV30,CAWSVGIRDDQPQHF,TGTGCCTGGAGTGTGGGTATCAGGGACGATCAGCCCCAGCATTTT
TRBJ2-3,.,.,TRBV7-3,CASSPTLGAGDTQYF,TGTGCCAGCAGCCCAACCCTAGGGGCGGGGGATACGCAGTATTTT
TRBJ1-1,.,TRBD1,TRBV6-5,CASSYSVRDRALLAFF,TGTGCCAGCAGTTACTCGGTCCGGGACAGGGCTTTGTTAGCTTTCTTT